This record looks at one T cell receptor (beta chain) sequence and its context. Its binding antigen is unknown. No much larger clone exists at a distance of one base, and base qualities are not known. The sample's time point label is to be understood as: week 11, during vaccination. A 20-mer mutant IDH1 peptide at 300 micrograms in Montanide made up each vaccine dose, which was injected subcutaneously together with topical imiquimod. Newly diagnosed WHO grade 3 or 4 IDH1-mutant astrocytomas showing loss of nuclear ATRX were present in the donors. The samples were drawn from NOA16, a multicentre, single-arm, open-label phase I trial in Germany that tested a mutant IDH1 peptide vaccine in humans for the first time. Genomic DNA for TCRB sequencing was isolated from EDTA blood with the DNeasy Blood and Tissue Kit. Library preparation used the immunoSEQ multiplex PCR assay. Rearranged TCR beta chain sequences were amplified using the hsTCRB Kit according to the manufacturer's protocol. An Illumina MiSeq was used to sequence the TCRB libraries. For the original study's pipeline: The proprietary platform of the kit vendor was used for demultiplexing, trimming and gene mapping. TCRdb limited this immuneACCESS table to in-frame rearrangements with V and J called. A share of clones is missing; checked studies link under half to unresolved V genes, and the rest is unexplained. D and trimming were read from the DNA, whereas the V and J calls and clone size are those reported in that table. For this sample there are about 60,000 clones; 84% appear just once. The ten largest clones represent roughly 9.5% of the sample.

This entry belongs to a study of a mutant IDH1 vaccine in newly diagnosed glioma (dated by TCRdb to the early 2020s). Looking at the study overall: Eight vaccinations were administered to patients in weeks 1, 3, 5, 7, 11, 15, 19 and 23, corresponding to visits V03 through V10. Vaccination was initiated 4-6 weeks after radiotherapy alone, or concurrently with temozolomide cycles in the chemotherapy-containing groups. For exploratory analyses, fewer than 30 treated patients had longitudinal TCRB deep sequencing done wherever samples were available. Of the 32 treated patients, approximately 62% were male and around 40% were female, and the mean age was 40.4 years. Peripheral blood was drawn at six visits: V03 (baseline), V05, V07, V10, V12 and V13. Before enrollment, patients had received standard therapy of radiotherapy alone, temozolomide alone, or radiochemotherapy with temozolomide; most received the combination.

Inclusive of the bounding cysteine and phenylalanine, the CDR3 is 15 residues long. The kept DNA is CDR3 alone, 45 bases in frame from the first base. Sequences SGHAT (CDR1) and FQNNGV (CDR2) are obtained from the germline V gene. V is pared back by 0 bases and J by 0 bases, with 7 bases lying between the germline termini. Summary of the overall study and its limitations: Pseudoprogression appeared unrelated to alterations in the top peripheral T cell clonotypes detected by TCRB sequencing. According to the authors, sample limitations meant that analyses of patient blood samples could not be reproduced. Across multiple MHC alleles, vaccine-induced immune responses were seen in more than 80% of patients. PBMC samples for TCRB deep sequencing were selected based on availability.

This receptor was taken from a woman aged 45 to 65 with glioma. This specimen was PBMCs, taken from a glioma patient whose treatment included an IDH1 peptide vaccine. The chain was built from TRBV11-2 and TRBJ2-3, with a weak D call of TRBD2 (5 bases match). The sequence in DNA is TGTGCCAGCAGCTTAGAACGACTAAGCACAGATACGCAGTATTTT. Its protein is CASSLERLSTDTQYF.